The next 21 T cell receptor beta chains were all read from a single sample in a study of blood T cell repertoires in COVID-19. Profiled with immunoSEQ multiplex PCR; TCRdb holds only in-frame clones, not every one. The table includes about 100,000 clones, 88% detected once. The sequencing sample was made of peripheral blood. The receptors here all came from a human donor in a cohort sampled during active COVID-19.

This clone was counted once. The CDR3 DNA reads TGCGCCAGCAGCCGAGCCCCCCCGGGACTAGCGGGAGGAAGTAATGAGCAGTTCTTC. The encoded protein is CASSRAPPGLAGGSNEQFF. The J gene is TRBJ2-1, the V gene TRBV4-1; 15 bases line up with TRBD2. The CDR3 is made up of 19 amino acids. Trimming took 4 bases from V and 7 from J; bases not matched to a gene: 14. Germline V gene lookup returns CDR1 MGHRA and CDR2 YSYEKL.

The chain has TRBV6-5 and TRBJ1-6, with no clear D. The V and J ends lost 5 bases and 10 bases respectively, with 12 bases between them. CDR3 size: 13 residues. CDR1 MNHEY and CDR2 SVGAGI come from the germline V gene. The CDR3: CASSKTRRSPLHF. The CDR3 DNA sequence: TGTGCCAGCAGTAAGACCCGGCGGTCACCCCTCCACTTT.

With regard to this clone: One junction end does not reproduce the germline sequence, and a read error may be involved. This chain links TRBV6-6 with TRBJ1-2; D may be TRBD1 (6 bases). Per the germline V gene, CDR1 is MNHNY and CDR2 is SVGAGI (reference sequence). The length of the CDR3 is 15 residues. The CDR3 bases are TGTGCCAGCAGGTACTACCGAGGGGGAGACTATGGCTACACCTTC. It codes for CASRYYRGGDYGYTF.

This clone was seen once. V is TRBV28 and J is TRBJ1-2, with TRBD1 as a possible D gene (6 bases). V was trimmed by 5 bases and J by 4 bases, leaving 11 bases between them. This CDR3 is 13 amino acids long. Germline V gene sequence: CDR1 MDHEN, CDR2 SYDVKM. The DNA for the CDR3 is TGTGCCAGCAGTCACGGGGGGCCCTATGGCTACACCTTC. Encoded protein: CASSHGGPYGYTF.

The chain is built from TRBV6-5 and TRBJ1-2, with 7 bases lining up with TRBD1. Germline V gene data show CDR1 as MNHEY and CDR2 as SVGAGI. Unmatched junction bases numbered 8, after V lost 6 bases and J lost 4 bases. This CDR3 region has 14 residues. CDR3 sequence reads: CASRGDSTGYGYTF. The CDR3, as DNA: TGTGCCAGCAGGGGGGACAGTACGGGCTATGGCTACACCTTC.

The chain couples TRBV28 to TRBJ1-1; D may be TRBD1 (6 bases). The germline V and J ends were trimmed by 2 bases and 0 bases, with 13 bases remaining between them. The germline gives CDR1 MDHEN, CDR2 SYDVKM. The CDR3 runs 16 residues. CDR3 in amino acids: CASSLAAGDLNTEAFF. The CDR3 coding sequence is TGTGCCAGCAGTTTAGCGGCAGGGGATCTGAACACTGAAGCTTTCTTT.

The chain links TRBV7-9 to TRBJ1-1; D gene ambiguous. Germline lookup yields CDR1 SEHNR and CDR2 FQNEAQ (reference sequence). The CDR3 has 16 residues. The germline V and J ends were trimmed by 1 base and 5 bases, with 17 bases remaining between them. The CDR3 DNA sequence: TGTGCCAGCAGCTTAGGCATCCGGGATGCCGCTACTGAAGCTTTCTTT. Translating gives CASSLGIRDAATEAFF.

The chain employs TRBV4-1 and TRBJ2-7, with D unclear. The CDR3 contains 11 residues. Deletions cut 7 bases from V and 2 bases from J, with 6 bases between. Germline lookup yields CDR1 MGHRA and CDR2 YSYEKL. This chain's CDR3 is CASKQAYEQYF. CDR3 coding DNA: TGCGCCAGCAAGCAAGCCTACGAGCAGTACTTC.

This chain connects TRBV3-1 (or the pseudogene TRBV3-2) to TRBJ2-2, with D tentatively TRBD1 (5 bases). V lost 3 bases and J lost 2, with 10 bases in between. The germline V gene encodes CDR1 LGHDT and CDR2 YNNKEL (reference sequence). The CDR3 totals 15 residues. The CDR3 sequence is CASSHTGSNTGELFF. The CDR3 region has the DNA TGTGCCAGCAGCCATACAGGATCTAACACCGGGGAGCTGTTTTTT.

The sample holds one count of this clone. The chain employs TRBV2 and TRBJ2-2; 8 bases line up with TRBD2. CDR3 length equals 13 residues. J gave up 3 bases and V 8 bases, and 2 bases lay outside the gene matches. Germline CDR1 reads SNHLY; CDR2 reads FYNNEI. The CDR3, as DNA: TGTGCCAGCGGGCGGGAGGACACCGGGGAGCTGTTTTTT. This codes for CASGREDTGELFF. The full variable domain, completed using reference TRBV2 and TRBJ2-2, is EPEVTQTPSHQVTQMGQEVILRCVPISNHLYFYWYRQILGQKVEFLVSFYNNEISEKSEIFDDQFSVERPDGSNFTLKIRSTKLEDSAMYFCASGREDTGELFFGEGSRLTVL.

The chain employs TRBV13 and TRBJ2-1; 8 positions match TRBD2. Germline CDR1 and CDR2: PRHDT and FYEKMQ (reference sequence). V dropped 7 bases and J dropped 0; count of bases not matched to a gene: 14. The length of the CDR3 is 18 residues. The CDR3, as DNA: TGTGCCAGCAAAGCGAACGGGAGGGCTAAAAGCTCCTACAATGAGCAGTTCTTC. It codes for CASKANGRAKSSYNEQFF.

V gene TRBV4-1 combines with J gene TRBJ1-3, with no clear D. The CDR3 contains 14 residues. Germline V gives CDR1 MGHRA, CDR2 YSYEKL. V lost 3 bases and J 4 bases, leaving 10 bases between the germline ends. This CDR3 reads CASSQVTFGNTIYF. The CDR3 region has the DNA TGCGCCAGCAGCCAGGTGACATTCGGAAACACCATATATTTT.

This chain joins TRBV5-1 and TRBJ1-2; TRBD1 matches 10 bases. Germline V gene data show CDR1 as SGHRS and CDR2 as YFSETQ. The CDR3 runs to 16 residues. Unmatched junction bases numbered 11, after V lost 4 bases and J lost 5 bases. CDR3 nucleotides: TGCGCCAGCAGCCCAACGACAGGGGGCGCAGGATATGGCTACACCTTC. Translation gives CASSPTTGGAGYGYTF.

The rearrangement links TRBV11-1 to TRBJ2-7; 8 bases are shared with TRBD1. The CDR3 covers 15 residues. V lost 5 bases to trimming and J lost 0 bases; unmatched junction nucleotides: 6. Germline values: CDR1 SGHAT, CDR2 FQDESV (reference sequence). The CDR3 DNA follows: TGTGCCAGCAGCCCCTGGACAGGGCCCTCCTACGAGCAGTACTTC. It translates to CASSPWTGPSYEQYF.

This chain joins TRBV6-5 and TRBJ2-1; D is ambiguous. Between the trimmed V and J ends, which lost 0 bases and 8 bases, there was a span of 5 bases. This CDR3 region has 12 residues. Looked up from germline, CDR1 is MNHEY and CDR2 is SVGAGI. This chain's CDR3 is CASSYSRDEQFF. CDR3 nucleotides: TGTGCCAGCAGTTACTCTCGGGATGAGCAGTTCTTC.

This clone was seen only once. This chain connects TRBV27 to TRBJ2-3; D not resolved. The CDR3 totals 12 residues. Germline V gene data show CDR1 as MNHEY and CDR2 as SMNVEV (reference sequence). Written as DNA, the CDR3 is TGTGCTTCTAGAACATACACAGATACGCAGTATTTT. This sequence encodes CASRTYTDTQYF.

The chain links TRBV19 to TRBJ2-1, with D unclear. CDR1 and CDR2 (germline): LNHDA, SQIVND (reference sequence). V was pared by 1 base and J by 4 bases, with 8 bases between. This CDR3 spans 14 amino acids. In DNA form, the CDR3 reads TGTGCCAGTAGTATAGGACGAGGATACAATGAGCAGTTCTTC. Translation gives CASSIGRGYNEQFF.

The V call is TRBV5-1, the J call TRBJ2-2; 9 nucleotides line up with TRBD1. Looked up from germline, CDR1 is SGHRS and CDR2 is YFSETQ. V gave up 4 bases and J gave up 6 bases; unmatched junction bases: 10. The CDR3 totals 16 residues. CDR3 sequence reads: CASSPGDRDVAGELFF. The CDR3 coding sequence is TGCGCCAGCAGCCCGGGGGACAGGGACGTAGCCGGGGAGCTGTTTTTT.

For the CDR3, the DNA is TGCAGTGCTAGTAGCAGGGTTTCCGAGCAGTACTTC. Translation: CSASSRVSEQYF. This chain joins TRBV20-1 and TRBJ2-7; D may be TRBD1 (5 bases). The V gene lost 3 bases and the J gene lost 6 bases, with 12 bases spanning the gap. The CDR3 sequence is 12 residues long. CDR1 and CDR2 (germline): DFQATT, SNEGSKA (reference sequence).

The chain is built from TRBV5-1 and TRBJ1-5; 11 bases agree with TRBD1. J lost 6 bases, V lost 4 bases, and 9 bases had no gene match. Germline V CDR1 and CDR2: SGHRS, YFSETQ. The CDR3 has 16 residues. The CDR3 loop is CASSPGTGGRSQPQHF. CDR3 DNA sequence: TGCGCCAGCAGCCCCGGGACAGGGGGAAGAAGTCAGCCCCAGCATTTT.

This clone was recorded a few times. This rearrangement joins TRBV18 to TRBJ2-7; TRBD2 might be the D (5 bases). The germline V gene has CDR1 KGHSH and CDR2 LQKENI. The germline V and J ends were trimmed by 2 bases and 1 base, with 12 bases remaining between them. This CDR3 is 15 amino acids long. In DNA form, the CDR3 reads TGTGCCAGCTCACCAGGTAGCGCTAAGTCCTACGAGCAGTACTTC. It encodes CASSPGSAKSYEQYF.